The rows below give T cell receptor beta chains drawn from one sample of a study of long-term antiretroviral therapy in people with HIV. Method: immunoSEQ multiplex PCR; TCRdb's copy keeps in-frame clones and lacks some. The data contain fewer than 25,000 clones, roughly 96% of them singletons. The sample here was unsorted PBMCs, taken about 4.7 years after starting antiretroviral therapy. These receptors came from a woman in her 50s with HIV. Each CDR3 is given with its conserved first and last residue. The D gene is left open where the match is weak. Not all rows give a size; the values are once, few, many and, for expanded clones, a class.

V gene	clone size	D gene	J gene	CDR3 protein	CDR3 DNA
TRBV15	.	.	TRBJ1-1	CATSRAREAHTEAFF	TGTGCCACCAGCAGGGCCAGGGAAGCCCACACTGAAGCTTTCTTT
TRBV5-5	.	.	TRBJ2-3	CASSLRPLGATDTQYF	TGTGCCAGCAGCTTGCGTCCCTTGGGAGCCACAGATACGCAGTATTTT
TRBV10-3	.	.	TRBJ1-1	CAISESSGSFNTEAFF	TGTGCCATCAGTGAGTCCTCAGGGAGTTTTAACACTGAAGCTTTCTTT
TRBV15	once	.	TRBJ1-4	CATSRGQTGEKLFF	TGTGCCACCAGCAGAGGTCAGACTGGTGAAAAACTGTTTTTT
TRBV5-1	.	TRBD2	TRBJ2-7	CASSLGGSGTSGEQYF	TGCGCCAGCAGCTTAGGGGGCTCCGGGACTAGCGGCGAGCAGTACTTC
TRBV4-1	.	.	TRBJ2-1	CASSQESYYNEQFF	TGCGCCAGCAGCCAAGAATCCTACTACAATGAGCAGTTCTTC
TRBV5-1	.	.	TRBJ1-5	CASSLDSGLGNQPQHF	TGCGCCAGCAGCTTGGATTCAGGGTTGGGCAATCAGCCCCAGCATTTT
TRBV7-9	.	TRBD2	TRBJ2-1	CASSLELAEGNEQFF	TGTGCCAGCAGCTTAGAACTAGCGGAGGGGAATGAGCAGTTCTTC
TRBV7-8	.	.	TRBJ2-1	CASSALARNEQFF	TGTGCCAGCAGTGCTCTAGCGCGGAATGAGCAGTTCTTC
TRBV4-3	.	.	TRBJ2-7	CASSQEASEVYYEQYF	TGCGCCAGCAGCCAAGAAGCGTCCGAGGTATACTACGAGCAGTACTTC
TRBV19	.	.	TRBJ1-1	CASSPTQGSRVGTEAFF	TGTGCCAGTAGTCCCACTCAGGGGTCTCGAGTAGGCACTGAAGCTTTCTTT